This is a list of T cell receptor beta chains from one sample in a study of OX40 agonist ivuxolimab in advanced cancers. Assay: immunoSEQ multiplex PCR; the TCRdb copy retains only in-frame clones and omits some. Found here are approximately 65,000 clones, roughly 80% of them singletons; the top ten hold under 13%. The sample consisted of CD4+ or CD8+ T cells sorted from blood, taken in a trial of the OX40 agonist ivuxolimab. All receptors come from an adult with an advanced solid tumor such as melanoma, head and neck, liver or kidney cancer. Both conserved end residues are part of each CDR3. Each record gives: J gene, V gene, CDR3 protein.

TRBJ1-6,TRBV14,CASSQDITSWGGKRGSPLHF
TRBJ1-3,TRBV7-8,CASSLYSTGGITSGNTIYF
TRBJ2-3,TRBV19,CASSPPWGAGDTQYF
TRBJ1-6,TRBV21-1,CASSKGPGLHF
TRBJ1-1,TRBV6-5,CASSQQGVGTEAFF
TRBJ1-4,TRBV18,CASSPPGTGDIEF
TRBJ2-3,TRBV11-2,CASSFPWETSTDTQYF
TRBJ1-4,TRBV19,CASNRDFVGKLFF
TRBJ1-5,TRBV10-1,CASSDGEQPQHF
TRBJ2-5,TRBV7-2,CASSLPGEETQYF
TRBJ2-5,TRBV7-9,CASSLGYQRGDRQYF
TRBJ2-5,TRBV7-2,CASSPSFQETQYF
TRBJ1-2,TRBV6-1,CASSEPGALYGYTF
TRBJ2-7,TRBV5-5,CASSLRTGGGEQYF
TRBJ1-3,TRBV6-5,CASSYQGSGNTIYF
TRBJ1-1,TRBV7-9,CASSRVQGEAFF
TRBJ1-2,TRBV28,CASRRGTFGYTF
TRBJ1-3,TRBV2,CASSEGGMGTIYF
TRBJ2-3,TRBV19,CASSIAGGIADTQYF
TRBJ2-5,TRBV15,CATSRDLGGEETQYF
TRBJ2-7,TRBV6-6,CASSYSVALPGYEQYF
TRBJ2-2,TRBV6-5,CASRSGLAGPGELFF